This TCR beta chain was profiled in a study of blood T cell repertoires in COVID-19. Original processing methods: From reference gene primer amplification, estimates of nucleated cell counts were derived. Some clones are missing from TCRdb's copy, which holds only in-frame ones; the method was immunoSEQ multiplex PCR. That table supplies the V and J calls and clone size; D and trimming were determined from the DNA. This table holds around 300,000 clones, around 87% found once. The germline gives CDR1 SGHTA, CDR2 FQGNSA. This CDR3 is 15 amino acids long. Trimming took 0 bases from V and 7 from J, leaving 15 bases between them. The count of this clone is one.

This receptor was obtained from a man aged 45-65 years with active or convalescent COVID-19. Sequencing was carried out using peripheral blood. The J gene is TRBJ2-5, the V gene TRBV7-2, with D possibly being TRBD2 (7 bases). In nucleotides, the CDR3 is TGTGCCAGCAGCTTAGCGGGGGGGCGATCGGCGACCCAGTACTTC. It codes for CASSLAGGRSATQYF.